This T cell receptor (beta chain) was profiled in a study of T cell responses to AZD1222 COVID-19 vaccine. Study-level findings and limits: Vaccine-associated CD4 TCRs ranged over spike, dominating at 160-218 and 743-854. Spike-specific TCRs gained breadth and depth after people received two AZD1222 doses.

The germline gives CDR1 SGHTA, CDR2 FQGNSA. V was clipped by 7 bases and J by 8 bases, with 18 bases between them. The length of the CDR3 is 15 residues. Sequenced by immunoSEQ multiplex PCR; TCRdb stores in-frame clones only, minus some. The sample has 90,000 to 150,000 clones; 86% are singletons. A note on this clone: Its target is not known.

The sequence came from an adult who received the AZD1222 COVID-19 vaccine. The rearrangement joins TRBV7-2 to TRBJ1-6; maybe TRBD1 (5 bases). Sample: peripheral blood, taken 28 days after the second AZD1222 dose. CDR3 DNA: TGTGCCAGCATCCCAGGGATGGCTTGGGATTCACCCCTCCACTTT. Translation: CASIPGMAWDSPLHF.